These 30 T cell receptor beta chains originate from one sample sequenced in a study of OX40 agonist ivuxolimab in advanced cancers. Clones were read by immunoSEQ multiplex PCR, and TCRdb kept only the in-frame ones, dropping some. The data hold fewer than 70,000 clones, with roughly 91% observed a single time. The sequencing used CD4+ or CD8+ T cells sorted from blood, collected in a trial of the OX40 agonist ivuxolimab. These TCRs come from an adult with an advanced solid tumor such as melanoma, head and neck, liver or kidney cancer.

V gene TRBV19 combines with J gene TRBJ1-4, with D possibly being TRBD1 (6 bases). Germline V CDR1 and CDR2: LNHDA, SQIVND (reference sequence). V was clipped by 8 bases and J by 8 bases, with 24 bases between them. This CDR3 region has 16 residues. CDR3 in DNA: TGTGCCAGTGGGGCCCCGGGGGGGCAGCGAGGGGAAAAACTGTTTTTT. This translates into CASGAPGGQRGEKLFF.

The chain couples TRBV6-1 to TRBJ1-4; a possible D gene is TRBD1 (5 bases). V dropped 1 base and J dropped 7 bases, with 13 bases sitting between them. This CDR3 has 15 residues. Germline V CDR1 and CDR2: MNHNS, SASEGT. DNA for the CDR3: TGTGCCAGCAGTGAAGAGGCGGGGCTCAGTGAAAAACTGTTTTTT. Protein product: CASSEEAGLSEKLFF.

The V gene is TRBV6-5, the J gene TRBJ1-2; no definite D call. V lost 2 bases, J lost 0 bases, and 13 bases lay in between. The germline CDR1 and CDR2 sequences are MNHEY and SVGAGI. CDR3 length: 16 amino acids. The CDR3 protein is CASSYVSRASNYGYTF. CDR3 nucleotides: TGTGCCAGCAGTTACGTGAGCCGGGCATCTAACTATGGCTACACCTTC.

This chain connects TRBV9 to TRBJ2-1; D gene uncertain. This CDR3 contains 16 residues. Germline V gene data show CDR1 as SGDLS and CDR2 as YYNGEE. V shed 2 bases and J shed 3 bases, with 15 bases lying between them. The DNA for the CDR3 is TGTGCCAGCAGCGTCACCACCCGGACCGACTACAATGAGCAGTTCTTC. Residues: CASSVTTRTDYNEQFF.

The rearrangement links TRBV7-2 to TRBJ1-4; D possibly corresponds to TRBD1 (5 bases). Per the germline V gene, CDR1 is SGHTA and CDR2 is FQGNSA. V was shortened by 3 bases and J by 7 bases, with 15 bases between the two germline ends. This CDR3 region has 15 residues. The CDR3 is CASSFYGDLGEKLFF. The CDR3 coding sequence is TGTGCCAGCAGCTTTTATGGGGACCTCGGTGAAAAACTGTTTTTT.

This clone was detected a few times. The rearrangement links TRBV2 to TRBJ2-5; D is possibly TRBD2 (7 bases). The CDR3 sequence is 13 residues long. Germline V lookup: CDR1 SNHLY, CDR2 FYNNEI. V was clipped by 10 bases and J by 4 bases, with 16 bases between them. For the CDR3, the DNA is TGTGCCATCATTAAAGGGGGGGGAGAGACCCAGTACTTC. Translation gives CAIIKGGGETQYF.

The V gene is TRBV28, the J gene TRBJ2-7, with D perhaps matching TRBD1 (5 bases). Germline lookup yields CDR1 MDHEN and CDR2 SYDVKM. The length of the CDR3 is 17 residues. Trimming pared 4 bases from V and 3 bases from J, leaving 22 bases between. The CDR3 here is CASSSPSGHFNLYEQYF. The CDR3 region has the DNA TGTGCCAGCAGTTCCCCGTCTGGACACTTCAACCTCTACGAGCAGTACTTC.

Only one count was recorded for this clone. The CDR3 DNA follows: TGTGCCAGCAGCGCGGGACAGCCCGGAAACACCATATATTTT. Translation gives CASSAGQPGNTIYF. The V and J genes are TRBV9 and TRBJ1-3; TRBD1 matches 7 bases. Trimming took 3 bases from V and 4 from J; bases not matched to a gene: 4. Per germline, CDR1 SGDLS and CDR2 YYNGEE. The CDR3 totals 14 residues. Combining the CDR3 with reference TRBV9 and TRBJ1-3 gives the whole variable domain DSGVTQTPKHLITATGQRVTLRCSPRSGDLSVYWYQQSLDQGLQFLIQYYNGEERAKGNILERFSAQQFPDLHSELNLSSLELGDSALYFCASSAGQPGNTIYFGEGSWLTVV.

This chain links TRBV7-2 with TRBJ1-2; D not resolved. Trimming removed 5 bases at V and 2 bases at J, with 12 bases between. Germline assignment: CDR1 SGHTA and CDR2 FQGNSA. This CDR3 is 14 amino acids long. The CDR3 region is CASSPDTGNYGYTF. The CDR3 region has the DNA TGTGCCAGCAGCCCCGACACGGGGAACTATGGCTACACCTTC. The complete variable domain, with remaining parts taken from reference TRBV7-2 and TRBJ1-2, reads GAGVSQSPSNKVTEKGKDVELRCDPISGHTALYWYRQSLGQGLEFLIYFQGNSAPDKSGLPSDRFSAERTGGSVSTLTIQRTQQEDSAVYLCASSPDTGNYGYTFGSGTRLTVV.

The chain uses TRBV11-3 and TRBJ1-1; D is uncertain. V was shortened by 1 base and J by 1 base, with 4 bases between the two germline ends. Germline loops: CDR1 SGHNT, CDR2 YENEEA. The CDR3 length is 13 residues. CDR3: CASSLGTNTEAFF. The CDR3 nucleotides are TGTGCCAGCAGCTTAGGGACGAACACTGAAGCTTTCTTT.

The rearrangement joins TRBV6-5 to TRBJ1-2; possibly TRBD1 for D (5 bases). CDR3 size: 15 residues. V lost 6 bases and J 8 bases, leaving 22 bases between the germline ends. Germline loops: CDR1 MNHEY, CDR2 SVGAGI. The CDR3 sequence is CASSPVGDRLLGYTF. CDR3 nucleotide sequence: TGTGCCAGCAGCCCCGTCGGAGACAGACTACTGGGCTACACCTTC.

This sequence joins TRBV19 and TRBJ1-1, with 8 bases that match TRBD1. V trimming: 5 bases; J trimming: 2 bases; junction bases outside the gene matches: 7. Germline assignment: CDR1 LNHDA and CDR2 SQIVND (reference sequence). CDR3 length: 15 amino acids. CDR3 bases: TGTGCCAGTAGTGCCTACGGGACAGGCAACACTGAAGCTTTCTTT. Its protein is CASSAYGTGNTEAFF.

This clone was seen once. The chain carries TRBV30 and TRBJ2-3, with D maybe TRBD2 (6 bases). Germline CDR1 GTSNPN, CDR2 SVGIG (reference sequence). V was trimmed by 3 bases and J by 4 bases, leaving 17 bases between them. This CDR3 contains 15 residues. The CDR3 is CAWRRAGSGADTQYF. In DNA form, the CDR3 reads TGTGCCTGGAGGAGGGCGGGATCGGGGGCAGATACGCAGTATTTT.

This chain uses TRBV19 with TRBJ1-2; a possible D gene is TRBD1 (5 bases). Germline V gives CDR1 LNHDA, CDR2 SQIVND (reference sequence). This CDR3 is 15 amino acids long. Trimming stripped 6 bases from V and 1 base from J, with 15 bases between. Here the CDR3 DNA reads TGTGCCAGTAGCCGCACAGGACCCCTTAACTATGGCTACACCTTC. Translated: CASSRTGPLNYGYTF.

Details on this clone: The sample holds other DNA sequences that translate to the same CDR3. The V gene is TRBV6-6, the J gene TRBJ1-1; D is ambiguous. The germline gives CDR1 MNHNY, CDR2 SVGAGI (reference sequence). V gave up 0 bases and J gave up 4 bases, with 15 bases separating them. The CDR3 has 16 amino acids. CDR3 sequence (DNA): TGTGCCAGCAGTTACTCGCGTGTACGGCGGAGCACTGAAGCTTTCTTT. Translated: CASSYSRVRRSTEAFF.

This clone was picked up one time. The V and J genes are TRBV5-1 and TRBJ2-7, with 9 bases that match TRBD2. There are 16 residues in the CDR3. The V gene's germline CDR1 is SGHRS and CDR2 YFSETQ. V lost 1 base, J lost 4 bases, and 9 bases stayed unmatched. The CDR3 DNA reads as TGCGCCAGCAGCTTGACGTCGGTAGCGGGGGCTTACGAGCAGTACTTC. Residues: CASSLTSVAGAYEQYF.

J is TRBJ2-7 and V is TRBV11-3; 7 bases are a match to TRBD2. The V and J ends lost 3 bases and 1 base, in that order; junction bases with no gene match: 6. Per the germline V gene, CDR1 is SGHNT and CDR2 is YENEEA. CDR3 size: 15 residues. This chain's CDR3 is CASSFLAGSSYEQYF. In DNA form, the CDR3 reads TGTGCCAGCAGCTTCTTAGCGGGCAGTTCCTACGAGCAGTACTTC.

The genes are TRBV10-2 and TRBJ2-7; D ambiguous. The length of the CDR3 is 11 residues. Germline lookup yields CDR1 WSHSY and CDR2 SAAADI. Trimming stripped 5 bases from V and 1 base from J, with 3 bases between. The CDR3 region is CASSSSYEQYF. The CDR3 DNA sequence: TGCGCCAGCAGTTCTTCCTACGAGCAGTACTTC.

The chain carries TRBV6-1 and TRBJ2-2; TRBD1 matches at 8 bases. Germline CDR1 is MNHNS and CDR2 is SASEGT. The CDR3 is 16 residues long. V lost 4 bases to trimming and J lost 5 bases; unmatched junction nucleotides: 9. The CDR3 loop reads CASSAFQGAGTGELFF. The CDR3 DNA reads TGTGCCAGCAGTGCATTTCAGGGGGCGGGGACCGGGGAGCTGTTTTTT.

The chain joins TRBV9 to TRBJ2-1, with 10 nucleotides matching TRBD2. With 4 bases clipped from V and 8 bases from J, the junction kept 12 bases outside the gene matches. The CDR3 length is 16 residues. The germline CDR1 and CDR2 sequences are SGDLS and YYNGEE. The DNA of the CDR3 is TGTGCCAGCAGCCCTCCGGGACTAGCGAAAATCTATGAGCAGTTCTTC. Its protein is CASSPPGLAKIYEQFF.

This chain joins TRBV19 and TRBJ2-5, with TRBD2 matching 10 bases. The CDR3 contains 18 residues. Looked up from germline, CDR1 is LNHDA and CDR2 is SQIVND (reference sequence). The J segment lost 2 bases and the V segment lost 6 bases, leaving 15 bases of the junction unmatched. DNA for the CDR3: TGTGCCAGTAGGAACCAACATCTAGCGGGGGATGTTCAAGAGACCCAGTACTTC. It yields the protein CASRNQHLAGDVQETQYF.

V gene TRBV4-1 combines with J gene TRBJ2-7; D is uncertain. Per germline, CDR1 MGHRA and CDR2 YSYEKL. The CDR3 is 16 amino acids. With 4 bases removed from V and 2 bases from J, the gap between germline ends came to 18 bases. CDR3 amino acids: CASSPRQAGYPYEQYF. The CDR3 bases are TGCGCCAGCAGCCCACGACAAGCCGGTTATCCCTACGAGCAGTACTTC.

CDR3 protein: CASSQAGTSSSYEQYF. Here the CDR3 DNA reads TGTGCCAGCAGTCAAGCCGGGACTTCAAGCTCCTACGAGCAGTACTTC. The chain employs TRBV7-2 and TRBJ2-7, with a possible D match to TRBD2 (6 bases). From germline, CDR1 is SGHTA and CDR2 FQGNSA. The CDR3 runs 16 residues. Trimming left V 6 bases short and J 0 bases short, with 18 bases between.

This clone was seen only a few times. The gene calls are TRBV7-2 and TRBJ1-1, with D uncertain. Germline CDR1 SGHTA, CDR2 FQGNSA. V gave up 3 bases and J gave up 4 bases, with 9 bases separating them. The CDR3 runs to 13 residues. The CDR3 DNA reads TGTGCCAGCAGCTTCTCACCTGTCACTGAAGCTTTCTTT. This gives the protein CASSFSPVTEAFF.

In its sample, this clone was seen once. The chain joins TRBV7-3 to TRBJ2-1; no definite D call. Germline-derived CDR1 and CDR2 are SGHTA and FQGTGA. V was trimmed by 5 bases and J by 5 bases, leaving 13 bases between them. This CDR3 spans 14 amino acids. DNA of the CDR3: TGTGCCAGCAGCCCCGGGCCCCGGGACAATGAGCAGTTCTTC. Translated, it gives CASSPGPRDNEQFF. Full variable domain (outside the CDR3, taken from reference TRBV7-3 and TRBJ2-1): GAGVSQTPSNKVTEKGKYVELRCDPISGHTALYWYRQSLGQGPEFLIYFQGTGAADDSGLPNDRFFAVRPEGSVSTLKIQRTERGDSAVYLCASSPGPRDNEQFFGPGTRLTVL.

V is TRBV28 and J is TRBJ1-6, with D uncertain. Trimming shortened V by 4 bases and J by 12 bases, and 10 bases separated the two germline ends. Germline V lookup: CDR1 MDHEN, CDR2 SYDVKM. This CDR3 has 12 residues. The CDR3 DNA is TGTGCCAGCAGTTCCATACCCCGACCCCTCCACTTT. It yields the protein CASSSIPRPLHF.

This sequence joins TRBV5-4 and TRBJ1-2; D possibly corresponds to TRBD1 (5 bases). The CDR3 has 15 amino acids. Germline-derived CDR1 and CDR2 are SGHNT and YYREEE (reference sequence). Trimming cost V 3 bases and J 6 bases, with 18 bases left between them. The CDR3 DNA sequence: TGTGCCAGCAGCTCCCCCCCCCGTCAGGGCGATGGCTACACCTTC. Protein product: CASSSPPRQGDGYTF.

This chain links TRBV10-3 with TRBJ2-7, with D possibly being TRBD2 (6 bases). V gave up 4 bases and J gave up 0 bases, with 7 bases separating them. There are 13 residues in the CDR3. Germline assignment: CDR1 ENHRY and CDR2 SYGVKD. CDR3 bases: TGTGCCATCAGTGTGACTAGCTCCTACGAGCAGTACTTC. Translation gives CAISVTSSYEQYF.

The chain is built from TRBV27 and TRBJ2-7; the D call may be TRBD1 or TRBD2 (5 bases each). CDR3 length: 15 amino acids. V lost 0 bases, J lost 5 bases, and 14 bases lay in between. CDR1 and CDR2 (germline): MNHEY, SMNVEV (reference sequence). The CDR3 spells CASSLSPRGPDEQYF. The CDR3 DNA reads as TGTGCCAGCAGTTTATCCCCACGGGGACCGGACGAGCAGTACTTC.

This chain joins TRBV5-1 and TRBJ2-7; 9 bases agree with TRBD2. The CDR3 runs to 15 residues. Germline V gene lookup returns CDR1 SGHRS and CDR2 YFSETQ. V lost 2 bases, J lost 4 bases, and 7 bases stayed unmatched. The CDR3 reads CASSFLASGTYEQYF. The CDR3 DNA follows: TGCGCCAGCAGCTTTTTGGCTAGCGGGACTTACGAGCAGTACTTC.